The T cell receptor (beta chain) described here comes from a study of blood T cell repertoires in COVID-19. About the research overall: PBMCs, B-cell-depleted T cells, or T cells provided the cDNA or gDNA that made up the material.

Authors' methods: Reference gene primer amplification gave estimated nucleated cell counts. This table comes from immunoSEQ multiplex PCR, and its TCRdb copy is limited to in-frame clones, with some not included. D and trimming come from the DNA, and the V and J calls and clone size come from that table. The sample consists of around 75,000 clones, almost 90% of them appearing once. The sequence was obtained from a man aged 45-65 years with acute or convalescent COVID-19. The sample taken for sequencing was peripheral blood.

CDR3 sequence: CASSFGGGSGKTQYF. In DNA, the CDR3 is TGTGCCAGCAGCTTCGGTGGGGGGTCCGGCAAGACCCAGTACTTC. V is TRBV7-9 and J is TRBJ2-5, with a weak D call TRBD2 (6 bases). From germline, CDR1 is SEHNR and CDR2 FQNEAQ (reference sequence). V was shortened by 3 bases and J by 6 bases, with 17 bases between the two germline ends. This CDR3 has 15 residues.